One and the same sample provided the 11 T cell receptor beta chains below, sequenced in a study of shared clonotypes between healthy human individuals. The method was immunoSEQ multiplex PCR; TCRdb's version includes in-frame clones alone and lacks a portion of them. The table lists hundreds of thousands of clones, approximately 95% of them singletons. CD45RO-negative, CCR7-selected cells formed the naive CD8 fraction, which excluded terminally differentiated effector memory CD45RA+ cells. Input material: naive CD8+ T cells sorted from blood. These receptors all come from a woman aged 25 to 45 in good health.

This clone was counted a single time. V usage is TRBV5-8 and J usage is TRBJ2-5, with 11 bases that match TRBD1. This CDR3 has 16 amino acids. The J segment lost 1 base and the V segment lost 4 bases, leaving 6 bases of the junction unmatched. Germline CDR1 and CDR2: SGHTS and YDEGEE. The CDR3 bases are TGTGCCAGCAGCACCGGGACAGGGGGGGTCCAAGAGACCCAGTACTTC. It specifies CASSTGTGGVQETQYF.

The chain is built from TRBV11-2 and TRBJ1-2; 7 bases map to TRBD1. The CDR3 is made up of 14 amino acids. Losses at the gene ends were 1 base for V and 5 bases for J; bases not matched to a gene: 4. Germline CDR1 and CDR2: SGHAT and FQNNGV. The CDR3 here is CASSLGAGGYGYTF. CDR3 DNA: TGTGCCAGCAGCTTAGGTGCAGGGGGTTATGGCTACACCTTC.

The J gene is TRBJ2-1, the V gene TRBV4-2; possible D gene TRBD2, 6 bases. CDR1 is LGHNA and CDR2 is YNFKEQ in the germline V gene. CDR3 length equals 15 residues. Trimming took 7 bases from V and 4 from J, leaving 17 bases between them. CDR3 bases: TGTGCCAGCACCGCTTACGGGGAGGTATACAATGAGCAGTTCTTC. The encoded protein is CASTAYGEVYNEQFF.

V usage is TRBV28 and J usage is TRBJ2-1; no firm D call. The CDR3 is 17 residues long. V shed 5 bases and J shed 9 bases, with 26 bases lying between them. Germline V gene data show CDR1 as MDHEN and CDR2 as SYDVKM. The CDR3 DNA follows: TGTGCCAGCAGTACCCGCGCCCGGCTACCGCCCCACCCTGAGCAGTTCTTC. It yields the protein CASSTRARLPPHPEQFF.

The gene calls are TRBV7-3 and TRBJ2-1, with 11 bases aligning to TRBD2. The CDR3 totals 19 residues. V gave up 1 base and J gave up 7 bases; unmatched junction bases: 15. Germline CDR1 reads SGHTA; CDR2 reads FQGTGA. The CDR3 sequence: CASSLNPLAGGIYGNEQFF. The CDR3 DNA reads as TGTGCCAGCAGCTTAAATCCTCTAGCGGGAGGAATTTACGGGAATGAGCAGTTCTTC.

The rearrangement joins TRBV28 to TRBJ1-3; tentative D call: TRBD1 (5 bases). The CDR3 runs 18 residues. Trimming cost V 4 bases and J 2 bases, with 21 bases left between them. Per germline, CDR1 MDHEN and CDR2 SYDVKM. The CDR3 loop reads CASSSHYIGRGTGNTIYF. For the CDR3, the DNA is TGTGCCAGCAGTTCCCACTACATCGGGCGGGGGACTGGAAACACCATATATTTT.

The CDR3 bases are TGTGCCAGCAGCTTTTCAGATACGCAGTATTTT. Encoded protein: CASSFSDTQYF. The V gene is TRBV11-2, the J gene TRBJ2-3; no clear D. This CDR3 has 11 amino acids. V was clipped by 3 bases and J by 4 bases, with 2 bases between them. Germline V gives CDR1 SGHAT, CDR2 FQNNGV. The variable domain in full, completed from reference TRBV11-2 and TRBJ2-3, reads EAGVAQSPRYKIIEKRQSVAFWCNPISGHATLYWYQQILGQGPKLLIQFQNNGVVDDSQLPKDRFSAERLKGVDSTLKIQPAKLEDSAVYLCASSFSDTQYFGPGTRLTVL.

In its sample, this clone was seen once. The V call is TRBV29-1, the J call TRBJ2-1; D is uncertain. This CDR3 is 13 amino acids long. V was shortened by 3 bases and J by 0 bases, with 6 bases between the two germline ends. Germline V lookup: CDR1 SQVTM, CDR2 ANQGSEA. The chain's CDR3 is CSVDERSYNEQFF. The CDR3 DNA sequence: TGCAGCGTTGACGAGCGCTCCTACAATGAGCAGTTCTTC.

The chain combines TRBV7-7 with TRBJ2-7; D possibly corresponds to TRBD2 (6 bases). The germline V gene encodes CDR1 SSHAT and CDR2 FNYEAQ (reference sequence). The CDR3 has 14 residues. Trimming removed 5 bases from V and 3 bases from J, with 14 bases in between. CDR3 DNA: TGTGCCAGCAGCCCCGGGGGAGCCCACTACGAGCAGTACTTC. Its translation is CASSPGGAHYEQYF.

This sequence joins TRBV28 and TRBJ1-4; maybe TRBD1 (6 bases). The germline CDR1 and CDR2 sequences are MDHEN and SYDVKM. This CDR3 comprises 16 residues. V dropped 7 bases and J dropped 4 bases, with 19 bases sitting between them. CDR3 region: CASTDPRQAYNEKLFF. The CDR3 DNA is TGTGCCAGCACCGACCCCAGACAGGCTTATAATGAAAAACTGTTTTTT. The full variable domain, in which reference TRBV28 and TRBJ1-4 provide the parts outside the CDR3, is DVKVTQSSRYLVKRTGEKVFLECVQDMDHENMFWYRQDPGLGLRLIYFSYDVKMKEKGDIPEGYSVSREKKERFSLILESASTNQTSMYLCASTDPRQAYNEKLFFGSGTQLSVL.

For the CDR3, the DNA is TGTGCCAGCAGTTCCGTAGACTTTAGCAATCAGCCCCAGCATTTT. Amino acid sequence: CASSSVDFSNQPQHF. The chain combines TRBV2 with TRBJ1-5; D is ambiguous. This CDR3 has 15 amino acids. V was shortened by 5 bases and J by 0 bases, with 11 bases between the two germline ends. Per the germline V gene, CDR1 is SNHLY and CDR2 is FYNNEI.